The 21 T cell receptor beta chains below were found in one sample sequenced in a study of neurological immune-mediated disorders. TCRdb passed the 5' RACE reads through MiXCR, listing each CDR3 protein once. This table has about 27,000 distinct CDR3 sequences, under 25% appearing once. Sequences were obtained from PBMCs. The receptors were gathered from a woman aged 60 to 75 in good health.

In this sample, this clonotype turned up many times. The V call is TRBV20-1, the J call TRBJ1-2, with 7 bases fitting TRBD1. V trimming: 0 bases; J trimming: 4 bases; junction bases outside the gene matches: 5. The CDR3 totals 14 residues. Germline-derived CDR1 and CDR2 are DFQATT and SNEGSKA (reference sequence). DNA for the CDR3: TGCAGTGCTAGAGATCGGGGACAGCTCTATGGCTACACCTTC. Translating gives CSARDRGQLYGYTF.

This clonotype was picked up many times. This rearrangement joins TRBV12-3 or TRBV12-4 to TRBJ2-1; maybe TRBD1 (5 bases). The CDR3 is 13 residues long. V dropped 4 bases and J dropped 6 bases, with 10 bases sitting between them. This CDR3 reads CASSSGFGNEQFF. DNA of the CDR3: TGTGCCAGCAGTTCAGGGTTCGGCAATGAGCAGTTCTTC.

The chain combines TRBV5-1 with TRBJ1-5; TRBD1 might be the D (6 bases). Germline V gene sequence: CDR1 SGHRS, CDR2 YFSETQ. The V end was cut by 0 bases, the J end by 3 bases, with 13 bases between. The CDR3 loop spans 16 amino acids. The CDR3 is CASSLAYGQINQPQHF. The CDR3 DNA follows: TGCGCCAGCAGCTTGGCGTACGGACAGATCAATCAGCCCCAGCATTTT.

Many counts were recorded for this clonotype. V is TRBV6-2 or TRBV6-3 and J is TRBJ2-2; no definite D call. The germline V gene encodes CDR1 MNHEY and CDR2 SVGEGT. V was cut by 6 bases and J by 4 bases, with 9 bases left in between. CDR3 length: 13 residues. The CDR3 reads CASSRRTTGELFF. CDR3 DNA sequence: TGTGCCAGCAGCCGACGGACCACCGGGGAGCTGTTTTTT.

Many counts were recorded for this clonotype. V is TRBV28 and J is TRBJ2-1; TRBD1 matches 8 bases. Per the germline V gene, CDR1 is MDHEN and CDR2 is SYDVKM. V lost 6 bases, J lost 2 bases, and 3 bases stayed unmatched. This CDR3 has 14 residues. The CDR3 loop is CASRPDRAYNEQFF. The CDR3, as DNA: TGTGCCAGCAGACCGGACAGGGCCTACAATGAGCAGTTCTTC. Together with reference TRBV28 and TRBJ2-1, the CDR3 gives the full variable domain: DVKVTQSSRYLVKRTGEKVFLECVQDMDHENMFWYRQDPGLGLRLIYFSYDVKMKEKGDIPEGYSVSREKKERFSLILESASTNQTSMYLCASRPDRAYNEQFFGPGTRLTVL.

At least ten counts were recorded for this clonotype. V usage is TRBV15 and J usage is TRBJ2-7, with 8 bases matching TRBD2. This CDR3 has 14 residues. V gave up 1 base and J gave up 2 bases; unmatched junction bases: 1. Germline CDR1 and CDR2: LNHNV and YYDKDF (reference sequence). CDR3 protein: CATSRAGLAYEQYF. In DNA, the CDR3 is TGTGCCACCAGCAGAGCGGGACTAGCCTACGAGCAGTACTTC.

The sample holds many counts of this clonotype. The chain couples TRBV5-1 to TRBJ2-1, with unresolved D. CDR1 and CDR2 from the germline V gene are SGHRS and YFSETQ. The CDR3 sequence is 13 residues long. V was cut by 3 bases and J by 6 bases, with 10 bases left in between. The CDR3 spells CASSSFQINEQFF. In DNA form, the CDR3 reads TGCGCCAGCAGCTCGTTCCAAATCAATGAGCAGTTCTTC.

As for this clonotype: A much larger clonotype is one base distant, so this may be a read error. The chain has TRBV19 and TRBJ2-2; D is uncertain. Looked up from germline, CDR1 is LNHDA and CDR2 is SQIVND (reference sequence). The CDR3 is made up of 14 amino acids. In DNA form, the CDR3 reads TGTGCCACTAGTATAGTCTCAAACACCGGGGAGCTGTTTTTT. Amino acids: CATSIVSNTGELFF. Complete variable domain (other parts from reference TRBV19 and TRBJ2-2): DGGITQSPKYLFRKEGQNVTLSCEQNLNHDAMYWYRQDPGQGLRLIYYSQIVNDFQKGDIAEGYSVSREKKESFPLTVTSAQKNPTAFYLCATSIVSNTGELFFGEGSRLTVL.

The rearrangement joins TRBV9 to TRBJ2-1, with TRBD2 matching over 14 bases. The CDR3 spans 16 residues. CDR1 SGDLS and CDR2 YYNGEE come from the germline V gene. With V trimmed by 5 bases and J by 10 bases, 11 bases remained unmatched. The CDR3 loop is CASRPGLAGGLGEQFF. CDR3 DNA sequence: TGTGCCAGCAGACCTGGACTAGCGGGAGGTTTGGGGGAGCAGTTCTTC.

The table lists this clonotype with many counts. This chain uses TRBV28 with TRBJ2-2; no clear D. CDR1 MDHEN and CDR2 SYDVKM come from the germline V gene. V dropped 5 bases and J dropped 0 bases, with 4 bases sitting between them. The length of the CDR3 is 13 residues. CDR3 DNA sequence: TGTGCCAGCAGTACTGCGAACACCGGGGAGCTGTTTTTT. This gives the protein CASSTANTGELFF.

The genes are TRBV5-1 and TRBJ2-7; D unresolved. Trimming stripped 0 bases from V and 0 bases from J, with 7 bases between. CDR3 length: 14 residues. Germline V gene sequence: CDR1 SGHRS, CDR2 YFSETQ. The CDR3 nucleotides are TGCGCCAGCAGCTTGGACCCCTCCTCCTACGAGCAGTACTTC. This translates into CASSLDPSSYEQYF.

This clonotype occurred many times. This chain joins TRBV5-1 and TRBJ2-5, with D perhaps TRBD1 or TRBD2 (5 bases each). The germline V gene has CDR1 SGHRS and CDR2 YFSETQ. The CDR3 sequence is 14 residues long. Trimming pared 0 bases from V and 1 base from J, leaving 7 bases between. CDR3 nucleotide sequence: TGCGCCAGCAGCTTGGAGAGGGGCCAAGAGACCCAGTACTTC. It encodes CASSLERGQETQYF.

This clonotype was recorded many times. The CDR3 coding sequence is TGCAGTGCAAATCCGGGGACTAGCGGGAGTGTTTTCACAGATACGCAGTATTTT. This encodes CSANPGTSGSVFTDTQYF. The V gene is TRBV20-1, the J gene TRBJ2-3; 14 positions agree with TRBD2. V shed 6 bases and J 2 bases; nucleotides not matched to a gene: 13. Germline lookup yields CDR1 DFQATT and CDR2 SNEGSKA (reference sequence). The CDR3 extends over 18 amino acids.

This clonotype was detected ten times or more. In nucleotides, the CDR3 is TGTGCCATCAGTGAGCGACTAGCGGGGGGTCCACCCTACAATGAGCAGTTCTTC. It specifies CAISERLAGGPPYNEQFF. The chain links TRBV10-3 to TRBJ2-1; 13 bases are a match to TRBD2. Unmatched junction bases numbered 6, after V lost 2 bases and J lost 2 bases. Germline values: CDR1 ENHRY, CDR2 SYGVKD. The length of the CDR3 is 18 residues.

This clonotype has only one observation. V and J are TRBV5-5 and TRBJ2-4; D possibly uses TRBD1 or TRBD2 (5 bases each). Trimming left V 2 bases short and J 14 bases short, with 20 bases between. The CDR3 is 14 residues long. Germline V lookup: CDR1 SGHKS, CDR2 YYEKEE (reference sequence). Here the CDR3 reads CASSLAGTDQIKYF. The CDR3 nucleotides are TGTGCCAGCAGCTTAGCAGGGACCGACCAAATTAAGTACTTC.

The rearrangement uses TRBV6-4 and TRBJ2-1; 10 bases line up with TRBD2. CDR1 is MRHNA, CDR2 SNTAGT, per germline. V dropped 3 bases and J dropped 5; count of bases not matched to a gene: 4. The CDR3 is 15 residues long. The DNA for the CDR3 is TGTGCCAGCAGTGATGGCCTAGCGGGAGACAATGAGCAGTTCTTC. This translates into CASSDGLAGDNEQFF.

By frequency in the sample, this clonotype is medium-sized (0.01 to 0.1%). V and J are TRBV27 and TRBJ2-2, with TRBD1 matching 7 bases. Losses at the gene ends were 3 bases for V and 3 bases for J; bases not matched to a gene: 4. This CDR3 has 15 residues. Per the germline V gene, CDR1 is MNHEY and CDR2 is SMNVEV (reference sequence). The chain's CDR3 is CASSLKGGYTGELFF. The CDR3 region has the DNA TGTGCCAGCAGTTTGAAAGGGGGCTACACCGGGGAGCTGTTTTTT.

This clonotype was recorded once. This rearrangement joins TRBV30 to TRBJ1-1, with 11 bases matching TRBD1. The CDR3 runs to 13 residues. V dropped 8 bases and J dropped 8; count of bases not matched to a gene: 10. Germline CDR1 reads GTSNPN; CDR2 reads SVGIG (reference sequence). This CDR3 reads CALSGTGGREAFF. CDR3 sequence (DNA): TGTGCCCTCTCCGGGACAGGGGGGAGAGAAGCTTTCTTT.

In its sample, this clonotype was seen a few times. V gene TRBV18 combines with J gene TRBJ1-4, with D unclear. Deletions cut 3 bases from V and 4 bases from J, with 6 bases between. The CDR3 is 13 amino acids. Germline V gene sequence: CDR1 KGHSH, CDR2 LQKENI. This CDR3 reads CASSPEGNEKLFF. DNA for the CDR3: TGTGCCAGCTCACCTGAGGGTAATGAAAAACTGTTTTTT. Together with reference TRBV18 and TRBJ1-4, the CDR3 gives the full variable domain: NAGVMQNPRHLVRRRGQEARLRCSPMKGHSHVYWYRQLPEEGLKFMVYLQKENIIDESGMPKERFSAEFPKEGPSILRIQQVVRGDSAAYFCASSPEGNEKLFFGSGTQLSVL.

This chain links TRBV28 with TRBJ1-2, with D tentatively TRBD1 (5 bases). The CDR3 has 14 residues. Germline CDR1 and CDR2: MDHEN and SYDVKM. The DNA of the CDR3 is TGTGCAGGCAGTTTACGGGGCTTGAACTATGGCTACACCTTC. Amino acids: CAGSLRGLNYGYTF.

V and J are TRBV7-9 and TRBJ2-3; D might be TRBD2 (7 bases). With 8 bases removed from V and 4 bases from J, the gap between germline ends came to 16 bases. The CDR3 length is 14 residues. CDR1 and CDR2 (germline): SEHNR, FQNEAQ (reference sequence). CDR3 region: CASGGAENPDTQYF. The CDR3 DNA follows: TGTGCCAGCGGGGGGGCTGAGAATCCAGATACGCAGTATTTT.